What follows are 20 T cell receptor beta chains derived from one specimen sequenced in a study of blood T cell repertoires in COVID-19 (dated by TCRdb to about 2020). Library prep was done by the immunoSEQ multiplex PCR assay. In TCRdb, the immuneACCESS table is reduced to in-frame sequences with V and J assigned. These tables do not hold every clone; where another copy was compared, an unresolved V gene accounts for under half, and the others remain unexplained. The sample table holds about 190,000 clones, of which roughly 80% were seen once. The ten most abundant clones make up 3% to 3.5% of the sample. Sequencing used PBMCs or T cells enriched from blood (not recorded which). Receptor source: a woman in her thirties who had recovered from COVID-19.

This rearrangement joins TRBV5-1 to TRBJ1-1; the match to TRBD1 covers 7 bases. Trimming at V came to 4 bases and at J to 6 bases, leaving 9 bases not matched to a gene. The CDR3 consists of 14 residues. The germline gives CDR1 SGHRS, CDR2 YFSETQ. This chain's CDR3 is CASSPDRVGAEAFF. Here the CDR3 DNA reads TGCGCCAGCAGCCCTGACAGGGTTGGCGCTGAAGCTTTCTTT.

V usage is TRBV5-4 and J usage is TRBJ1-1; 7 bases match TRBD1. The CDR3 length is 14 residues. Per germline, CDR1 SGHNT and CDR2 YYREEE (reference sequence). J was trimmed by 0 bases and V by 3 bases; bases with no gene match: 2. The CDR3 is CASSSTGLNTEAFF. The CDR3 bases are TGTGCCAGCAGCTCGACAGGGTTGAACACTGAAGCTTTCTTT.

J is TRBJ1-1 and V is TRBV7-9; D ambiguous. CDR1 is SEHNR and CDR2 is FQNEAQ in the germline V gene (reference sequence). Between the trimmed V and J ends, which lost 8 bases and 7 bases, there was a span of 17 bases. The length of the CDR3 is 13 residues. The CDR3 region has the DNA TGTGCCAGCGCCTTTGCCGGGAGAGGTGAAGCTTTCTTT. As protein: CASAFAGRGEAFF.

The V gene is TRBV12-2, the J gene TRBJ2-1; TRBD1, the table's D call, was not compared with the DNA. TRBV12-2 is described as a pseudogene. This CDR3 spans 16 amino acids. The CDR3 spells CASRLGTPQLINEQFF. The CDR3, as DNA: TGTGCAAGTCGCTTAGGTACCCCCCAGTTAATTAATGAGCAGTTCTTC.

J is TRBJ2-7 and V is TRBV5-6; the match to TRBD1 covers 7 bases. The CDR3 has 15 residues. With 0 bases clipped from V and 4 bases from J, the junction kept 7 bases outside the gene matches. CDR1 and CDR2 (germline): SGHDT, YYEEEE. CDR3 protein: CASSLAQGKEYEQYF. CDR3 sequence (DNA): TGTGCCAGCAGCTTGGCACAGGGGAAGGAGTACGAGCAGTACTTC.

The V call is TRBV27, the J call TRBJ2-3; TRBD2 aligns across 11 bases. Losses at the gene ends were 1 base for V and 1 base for J; bases not matched to a gene: 4. Germline loops: CDR1 MNHEY, CDR2 SMNVEV (reference sequence). The CDR3 is 17 amino acids. Here the CDR3 reads CASSLLPGLAGTDTQYF. The CDR3 coding sequence is TGTGCCAGCAGTTTATTACCGGGACTAGCGGGCACAGATACGCAGTATTTT.

The rearrangement uses TRBV2 and TRBJ1-5; D remains unclear. V was pared by 1 base and J by 7 bases, with 11 bases between. The CDR3 runs 14 residues. Germline V CDR1 and CDR2: SNHLY, FYNNEI. Written as DNA, the CDR3 is TGTGCCAGCAGTGAAGGGCGGGCGCAGCAGCCCCAGCATTTT. This gives the protein CASSEGRAQQPQHF.

In nucleotides, the CDR3 is TGCAGCGCCGGTACTCGGTCGGGGGCCAACGTCCTGACTTTC. It encodes CSAGTRSGANVLTF. The rearrangement links TRBV29-1 to TRBJ2-6, with D unclear. The length of the CDR3 is 14 residues. The V gene lost 7 bases and the J gene lost 4 bases, with 14 bases spanning the gap. The V gene's germline CDR1 is SQVTM and CDR2 ANQGSEA.

The V gene is TRBV11-3, the J gene TRBJ2-1; 8 bases align to TRBD1. The CDR3 is 15 residues long. The germline gives CDR1 SGHNT, CDR2 YENEEA. V lost 2 bases to trimming and J lost 7 bases; unmatched junction nucleotides: 7. For the CDR3, the DNA is TGTGCCAGCAGCTTACCTAGGACAGGGCAGAATGAGCAGTTCTTC. Translated, it gives CASSLPRTGQNEQFF.

The CDR3 loop is CAWSGGDGGSNSGNTIYF. CDR3 DNA: TGTGCCTGGAGTGGAGGGGACGGAGGGTCAAACTCTGGAAACACCATATATTTT. The chain joins TRBV30 to TRBJ1-3, with TRBD1 as a possible D gene (5 bases). The CDR3 is 18 residues long. The V gene lost 1 base and the J gene lost 0 bases, with 19 bases spanning the gap. The germline V gene encodes CDR1 GTSNPN and CDR2 SVGIG (reference sequence).

This chain connects TRBV2 to TRBJ2-2; 8 nucleotides align to TRBD1. The CDR3 has 14 amino acids. The germline CDR1 and CDR2 sequences are SNHLY and FYNNEI. V shed 7 bases and J 6 bases; nucleotides not matched to a gene: 7. As DNA, the CDR3 is TGTGCCAGCAAAGGGGACAGGAGGTCCGGGGAGCTGTTTTTT. Residues: CASKGDRRSGELFF. Using reference TRBV2 and TRBJ2-2 for the parts outside the CDR3, the full variable domain is EPEVTQTPSHQVTQMGQEVILRCVPISNHLYFYWYRQILGQKVEFLVSFYNNEISEKSEIFDDQFSVERPDGSNFTLKIRSTKLEDSAMYFCASKGDRRSGELFFGEGSRLTVL.

This chain connects TRBV2 to TRBJ2-2; 7 bases align to TRBD1. The germline V gene encodes CDR1 SNHLY and CDR2 FYNNEI. V gave up 6 bases and J gave up 0 bases; unmatched junction bases: 1. CDR3 length equals 14 residues. CDR3: CASRGQPNTGELFF. CDR3 coding DNA: TGTGCCAGCAGGGGACAGCCGAACACCGGGGAGCTGTTTTTT.

The chain has TRBV6-5 and TRBJ1-2; D not resolved. The CDR3 extends over 12 amino acids. In germline, CDR1 is MNHEY, CDR2 SVGAGI. V gave up 7 bases and J gave up 0 bases, with 6 bases separating them. This CDR3 reads CASMETNYGYTF. CDR3 DNA: TGTGCCAGCATGGAGACTAACTATGGCTACACCTTC.

The rearrangement joins TRBV4-1 to TRBJ1-2, with a possible D match to TRBD1 (5 bases). This CDR3 is built from 15 residues. Trimming took 0 bases from V and 4 from J, leaving 12 bases between them. Per germline, CDR1 MGHRA and CDR2 YSYEKL. The CDR3 sequence is CASSQEGRVSYGYTF. The CDR3 nucleotides read TGCGCCAGCAGCCAAGAGGGCAGGGTGAGCTATGGCTACACCTTC.

This chain connects TRBV19 to TRBJ2-7, with D possibly matching TRBD2 (6 bases). Germline assignment: CDR1 LNHDA and CDR2 SQIVND (reference sequence). Trimming pared 1 base from V and 7 bases from J, leaving 14 bases between. The CDR3 is made up of 14 amino acids. The CDR3 DNA reads as TGTGCCAGTAGTATAGGAACGGGAGCGGAGGAGCAGTACTTC. Translated: CASSIGTGAEEQYF.

The chain joins TRBV19 to TRBJ1-2; possible D gene TRBD1, 5 bases. This CDR3 is 14 amino acids long. Germline-derived CDR1 and CDR2 are LNHDA and SQIVND (reference sequence). V shed 3 bases and J shed 3 bases, with 11 bases lying between them. CDR3 nucleotide sequence: TGTGCCAGTAGTATGCGCAGGGTAGACTATGGCTACACCTTC. Translating gives CASSMRRVDYGYTF.

The chain employs TRBV11-2 and TRBJ1-1; D may be TRBD1 (6 bases). Trimming stripped 10 bases from V and 2 bases from J, with 14 bases between. Per the germline V gene, CDR1 is SGHAT and CDR2 is FQNNGV. The CDR3 loop spans 13 amino acids. As DNA, the CDR3 is TGTGCCACCAAGAGGACAGAAAACACTGAAGCTTTCTTT. Translating gives CATKRTENTEAFF.

The V call is TRBV23-1, the J call TRBJ2-7; no clear D. TRBV23-1 is placed among ORFs of uncertain function. Trimming removed 7 bases at V and 0 bases at J, with 10 bases between. The CDR3 is made up of 13 amino acids. The chain's CDR3 is CASTGRSSYEQYV. As DNA, the CDR3 is TGCGCCAGCACAGGCCGTAGCTCCTACGAGCAGTACGTC.

The chain uses TRBV10-3 and TRBJ2-3, with 16 bases identical to TRBD2. Germline V CDR1 and CDR2: ENHRY, SYGVKD. V was clipped by 7 bases and J by 3 bases; unmatched bases: 7. The length of the CDR3 is 17 residues. This CDR3 is CAITPGTSGGGTDTQYF. CDR3 nucleotides: TGTGCCATCACCCCCGGGACTAGCGGGGGGGGGACAGATACGCAGTATTTT.

The rearrangement joins TRBV10-3 to TRBJ1-3, with D possibly being TRBD1 (5 bases). V lost 9 bases and J 6 bases, leaving 15 bases between the germline ends. The CDR3 runs to 13 residues. CDR1 ENHRY and CDR2 SYGVKD come from the germline V gene. This chain's CDR3 is CAMQQVSQNTIYF. The DNA of the CDR3 is TGTGCCATGCAACAGGTTTCGCAAAACACCATATATTTT.